The rows below give T cell receptor beta chains drawn from one sample of a study of T cells after yellow fever vaccination. Each CDR3 protein gets one entry after TCRdb re-called the 5' RACE reads with MiXCR. Of hundreds of thousands of distinct CDR3 sequences in the sample, 9% to 15% were seen once. This material consisted of PBMCs, taken on the day of the yellow fever booster vaccination. Receptors were obtained from a man aged 25 to 40 who received the YFV17D yellow fever vaccine. Each CDR3 is given with its conserved first and last residue. D genes are given only for firm matches. Clone size is stated in some rows and not others, as once, few, many or a class when expanded.

len	abundance	v_gene	j_gene	d_gene	CDR3nt	CDR3aa
14	few	TRBV6-2/TRBV6-3	TRBJ2-5	NA	TGTGCCAGCAGTTGTCTTACGTGCTTTGGGACCCAGTACTTC	CASSCLTCFGTQYF
17	NA	TRBV5-5	TRBJ2-2	TRBD2	TGTGCCAGCAGCGCCCGGACTAGCGGGCGGGACACCGGGGAGCTGTTTTTT	CASSARTSGRDTGELFF
15	NA	TRBV7-2	TRBJ2-1	NA	TGTGCCAGCAGCTTAGATTATCAATCATACAATGAGCAGTTCTTC	CASSLDYQSYNEQFF
14	many	TRBV5-5	TRBJ2-3	TRBD1	TGTGCCAGCAGGACAGGGGGCTTTGCAGATACGCAGTATTTT	CASRTGGFADTQYF
14	NA	TRBV7-2	TRBJ2-4	TRBD1	TGTGCCAGCAGACCAGGACAGGGGTTGCACATTCAGTACTTC	CASRPGQGLHIQYF
16	few	TRBV5-1	TRBJ2-3	TRBD2	TGCGCCAGCAGCCCAGCGACTAGCGGGGCCACAGATACGCAGTATTTT	CASSPATSGATDTQYF
14	NA	TRBV20-1	TRBJ2-4	NA	TGCAGTGCTGCTAAGTTGGGGGCCAAAAACATTCAGTACTTC	CSAAKLGAKNIQYF
15	many	TRBV7-9	TRBJ2-1	NA	TGTGCCAGCAGCTTAGGAACTAGCTCCTACAATGAGCAGTTCTTC	CASSLGTSSYNEQFF
21	NA	TRBV4-1	TRBJ2-2	NA	TGCGCCAGCAGCCAAGATTTAGTGCTTTCGTTTTCCAGGGGGGTCACCGGGGAGCTGTTTTTT	CASSQDLVLSFSRGVTGELFF
17	NA	TRBV7-2	TRBJ2-1	TRBD2	TGTGCCAGAAGCTTAGTAAGTCTGGCGGGAGGGCCTCATGAGCAGTTCTTC	CARSLVSLAGGPHEQFF
20	many	TRBV9	TRBJ2-2	TRBD2	TGTGCCAGCGCAGGGTCCCCTAGCGGGAGCTCTAAATCGAACACCGGGGAGCTGTTTTTT	CASAGSPSGSSKSNTGELFF
16	many	TRBV10-2	TRBJ1-1	NA	TGCGCCAGCAGTGAGATTTATTGGGGGGCGCCAGGAGAAGCTTTCTTT	CASSEIYWGAPGEAFF
13	NA	TRBV3-1	TRBJ2-3	NA	TGTGCCAGCAGCCCCTCCGCTTCGGATACGCAGTATTTT	CASSPSASDTQYF
18	NA	TRBV7-7	TRBJ2-5	TRBD2	TGTGCTAGCAGCTCAGGGACTAGCGGGAGGCCCTCGACCGAGACCCAGTACTTC	CASSSGTSGRPSTETQYF
16	NA	TRBV27	TRBJ2-7	NA	TGTGCCAGCAGTTTGAAGATTACAGGGATCACCTACGAGCAGTACTTC	CASSLKITGITYEQYF
16	few	TRBV5-1	TRBJ2-7	TRBD1	TGCGCCAGCAGCGCGGACAGGGGCATTTACTCCTACGAGCAGTACTTC	CASSADRGIYSYEQYF
13	NA	TRBV11-2	TRBJ2-5	NA	TGTGCCAGCAGCCCCGGGGAGGCTAGGACCCAGTACTTC	CASSPGEARTQYF
13	NA	TRBV5-1	TRBJ2-7	NA	TGCGCCAGCAGCCGCGACATCCTCTACGAGCAGTACTTC	CASSRDILYEQYF
14	many	TRBV7-9	TRBJ2-6	NA	TGTGCCAGCAGCTCCGGGACCACGGCCAACGTCCTGACTTTC	CASSSGTTANVLTF
14	NA	TRBV4-3	TRBJ2-7	TRBD2	TGCGCCAGCAGCCCAACTTTAGCGGGCTACGAGCAGTACTTC	CASSPTLAGYEQYF
13	NA	TRBV11-2	TRBJ2-1	NA	TGTGCCAGCAGCATCGACAGAAACAATGAGCAGTTCTTC	CASSIDRNNEQFF
15	NA	TRBV24-1	TRBJ2-7	NA	TGTGCCACCAGTGCCAGCACAGGGATGACCTACGAGCAGTACTTC	CATSASTGMTYEQYF
19	few	TRBV11-1	TRBJ2-1	TRBD2	TGTGCCAGCAGCCCTCTAACTAGCGGGAGGGAGAGCTCCTACAATGAGCAGTTCTTC	CASSPLTSGRESSYNEQFF
16	few	TRBV7-6	TRBJ2-7	TRBD1	TGTGCCAGCAGCCACTCTGCGGGGACAGGGCGGAGCGAGCAGTACTTC	CASSHSAGTGRSEQYF
17	few	TRBV11-2	TRBJ1-6	TRBD1	TGTGCCAGCAGCCTTATGGCTTCGGGGACAGGGCGGTCACCCCTCCACTTT	CASSLMASGTGRSPLHF
14	few	TRBV29-1	TRBJ2-2	NA	TGCAGCGTTGAAACAGGGTCTCGCACCGGGGAGCTGTTTTTT	CSVETGSRTGELFF
14	few	TRBV6-5	TRBJ1-6	NA	TGTGCCAGCAGTTACTCAGGACAAAACTCACCCCTCCACTTT	CASSYSGQNSPLHF
15	NA	TRBV4-3	TRBJ2-1	TRBD2	TGCGCCAGCAGCCAAGACGGGAGCGGGGTAAATGAGCAGTTCTTC	CASSQDGSGVNEQFF
14	few	TRBV12-3/TRBV12-4	TRBJ1-2	TRBD1	TGTGCCAGCAGTTTAAGGGGACAGGGGGCTGGCTACACCTTC	CASSLRGQGAGYTF
14	NA	TRBV2	TRBJ2-7	NA	TGTGCCAGCAACCAGGGGGACTACGACTACGAGCAGTACTTC	CASNQGDYDYEQYF
14	few	TRBV19	TRBJ2-3	TRBD2	TGTGCCAGTAGTATAGGGAGCGGGAGAGATACGCAGTATTTT	CASSIGSGRDTQYF
19	NA	TRBV19	TRBJ2-1	TRBD2	TGTGCCAGTAGTATATCGCAAGCGGCCAGCGGGAGGGCCTACAATGAGCAGTTCTTC	CASSISQAASGRAYNEQFF
15	NA	TRBV10-3	TRBJ1-6	NA	TGTGCCATCAGTGAGGGCGACAGCTATAATTCACCCCTCCACTTT	CAISEGDSYNSPLHF